Shown below are 17 T cell receptor beta chains from a single sample sequenced in a study of blood T cell repertoires in COVID-19. Libraries were prepared by immunoSEQ multiplex PCR; TCRdb keeps only in-frame clonotypes and omits some of them. The data show 120,000 or so clones, about nine tenths seen once. The sequencing input was peripheral blood. The receptors were sampled from a man between 65 and 79 years old who had recovered from COVID-19.

The genes are TRBV5-4 and TRBJ1-6; D not resolved. Germline lookup yields CDR1 SGHNT and CDR2 YYREEE (reference sequence). The CDR3 has 13 residues. V was pared by 4 bases and J by 14 bases, with 16 bases between. The CDR3 DNA is TGTGCCAGCAGCGTGTCCATCCTCGGTTCCCTCCACTTT. This codes for CASSVSILGSLHF.

The rearrangement joins TRBV7-9 to TRBJ2-7; maybe TRBD2 (6 bases). V lost 5 bases and J lost 6, with 11 bases in between. Germline V CDR1 and CDR2: SEHNR, FQNEAQ (reference sequence). The CDR3 loop spans 12 amino acids. CDR3 region: CASSPPEGEQYF. The CDR3 DNA sequence: TGTGCCAGCAGCCCCCCGGAGGGCGAGCAGTACTTC.

The V and J genes are TRBV10-3 and TRBJ2-3, with 10 nucleotides matching TRBD1. Germline V gives CDR1 ENHRY, CDR2 SYGVKD. The V segment lost 6 bases and the J segment 0 bases; nucleotides outside the gene matches: 18. CDR3 length equals 20 residues. In DNA, the CDR3 is TGTGCCATCAGGCCGGGGACAGGGGCCCTAGCGGAACATAGCACAGATACGCAGTATTTT. It yields the protein CAIRPGTGALAEHSTDTQYF.

The chain couples TRBV7-9 to TRBJ2-7, with TRBD1 matching over 12 bases. CDR1 and CDR2 from the germline V gene are SEHNR and FQNEAQ (reference sequence). The CDR3 extends over 14 amino acids. V trimming: 5 bases; J trimming: 3 bases; junction bases outside the gene matches: 2. The CDR3: CASSRDRGLYEQYF. For the CDR3, the DNA is TGTGCCAGCAGCCGGGACAGGGGGCTCTACGAGCAGTACTTC.

The chain recombines TRBV5-1 with TRBJ2-1; 9 bases match TRBD2. The J segment lost 9 bases and the V segment lost 1 base, leaving 8 bases of the junction unmatched. Germline V lookup: CDR1 SGHRS, CDR2 YFSETQ. The length of the CDR3 is 15 residues. Here the CDR3 reads CASSLLAGGPGEQFF. In nucleotides, the CDR3 is TGCGCCAGCAGCTTGTTGGCGGGAGGGCCGGGTGAGCAGTTCTTC.

This chain uses TRBV7-3 with TRBJ2-1, with TRBD1 identical over 7 bases. The CDR3 covers 13 residues. Germline V CDR1 and CDR2: SGHTA, FQGTGA. V lost 5 bases to trimming and J lost 7 bases; unmatched junction nucleotides: 5. In DNA form, the CDR3 reads TGTGCCAGCAGCCCGGACAGGTTTAATGAGCAGTTCTTC. Translation: CASSPDRFNEQFF.

This clone occurred once. The genes are TRBV6-1 and TRBJ2-1, with 9 bases that match TRBD2. The CDR3 length is 18 residues. CDR1 is MNHNS, CDR2 SASEGT, per germline. V was clipped by 2 bases and J by 8 bases; unmatched bases: 16. The CDR3 here is CASSELYGGGGGRDEQFF. The CDR3 region has the DNA TGTGCCAGCAGTGAACTATATGGAGGCGGGGGGGGTAGAGATGAGCAGTTCTTC.

This clone was picked up a small number of times. The chain combines TRBV5-1 with TRBJ1-6; 10 nucleotides agree with TRBD1. V was pared by 2 bases and J by 7 bases, with 9 bases of the junction left unmatched. The CDR3 extends over 17 amino acids. Germline assignment: CDR1 SGHRS and CDR2 YFSETQ. CDR3 bases: TGCGCCAGCAGCTTTTTAGCCGGGACAGGGGCGAATTCACCCCTCCACTTT. This codes for CASSFLAGTGANSPLHF. The entire variable domain, with the rest obtained from reference TRBV5-1 and TRBJ1-6, is as follows: KAGVTQTPRYLIKTRGQQVTLSCSPISGHRSVSWYQQTPGQGLQFLFEYFSETQRNKGNFPGRFSGRQFSNSRSEMNVSTLELGDSALYLCASSFLAGTGANSPLHFGNGTRLTVT.

A word on this clone: This CDR3 is also generated by other DNA sequences in the sample. The V and J genes are TRBV18 and TRBJ2-5, with D possibly matching TRBD1 (6 bases). The V end was cut by 3 bases, the J end by 1 base, with 6 bases between. The CDR3 runs 13 residues. Germline V lookup: CDR1 KGHSH, CDR2 LQKENI. CDR3 nucleotides: TGTGCCAGCTCACCGGGGGCCCAAGAGACCCAGTACTTC. Its protein product is CASSPGAQETQYF.

The chain is built from TRBV4-1 and TRBJ1-2; 9 bases agree with TRBD1. The germline V gene has CDR1 MGHRA and CDR2 YSYEKL. CDR3 length: 20 amino acids. The J segment lost 1 base and the V segment lost 7 bases, leaving 22 bases of the junction unmatched. As DNA, the CDR3 is TGCGCCAGCACCAGCGAAATGGGGACAGGGACCGTCCTTTATAACTATGGCTACACCTTC. Its protein is CASTSEMGTGTVLYNYGYTF.

The chain links TRBV19 to TRBJ1-5; 7 nucleotides line up with TRBD1. V gave up 4 bases and J gave up 5 bases; unmatched junction bases: 5. Germline V gene sequence: CDR1 LNHDA, CDR2 SQIVND (reference sequence). The CDR3 is 14 amino acids. The CDR3 DNA is TGTGCCAGTAGTACAGACAGGGTGGATCAGCCCCAGCATTTT. Protein sequence: CASSTDRVDQPQHF.

The CDR3 sequence: CASSRRGQGALTGNTIYF. The CDR3 DNA is TGTGCCAGCAGCCGAAGAGGACAGGGGGCTCTAACTGGAAACACCATATATTTT. This chain links TRBV7-8 with TRBJ1-3; 11 bases match TRBD1. V lost 5 bases and J lost 2; bases outside the gene matches: 11. This CDR3 spans 18 amino acids. The germline gives CDR1 SGHVS, CDR2 FQNEAQ.

The chain carries TRBV6-6 and TRBJ2-7; TRBD2 is a possible D gene (6 bases). This CDR3 region has 13 residues. The germline gives CDR1 MNHNY, CDR2 SVGAGI (reference sequence). V was shortened by 6 bases and J by 6 bases, with 15 bases between the two germline ends. CDR3 in amino acids: CASSVESGGEQYF. The CDR3 DNA sequence: TGTGCCAGCAGCGTTGAATCCGGGGGCGAGCAGTACTTC.

A few counts support this clone. The chain links TRBV5-1 to TRBJ1-5; 7 positions match TRBD1. There are 16 residues in the CDR3. V lost 4 bases to trimming and J lost 2 bases; unmatched junction nucleotides: 9. Germline lookup yields CDR1 SGHRS and CDR2 YFSETQ. The CDR3 bases are TGCGCCAGCAGCCCCTCGCCTACAGGGGGCAATCAGCCCCAGCATTTT. Translated: CASSPSPTGGNQPQHF.

V usage is TRBV13 and J usage is TRBJ2-3; a possible D gene is TRBD2 (6 bases). The CDR3 contains 15 residues. Trimming took 4 bases from V and 5 from J, leaving 16 bases between them. Per germline, CDR1 PRHDT and CDR2 FYEKMQ (reference sequence). The CDR3 DNA reads TGTGCCAGCAGCTCTCTACGCGGGATGGTAGATACGCAGTATTTT. Encoded protein: CASSSLRGMVDTQYF.

The chain has TRBV11-1 and TRBJ2-7; 7 bases are shared with TRBD1. CDR1 SGHAT and CDR2 FQDESV come from the germline V gene (reference sequence). After removal of 8 bases from V and 3 bases from J, the junction contained 10 bases not matched to a gene. This CDR3 spans 14 amino acids. CDR3: CASGPDRVGYEQYF. The CDR3 bases are TGTGCCAGCGGCCCTGACAGGGTCGGCTACGAGCAGTACTTC.

This chain links TRBV29-1 with TRBJ1-4, with D maybe TRBD1 (6 bases). Germline CDR1 SQVTM, CDR2 ANQGSEA. Trimming took off 6 bases at V and 3 bases at J, with 11 bases between the two ends. This CDR3 has 13 amino acids. This CDR3 is CSVRRGANEKLFF. The CDR3 DNA is TGCAGCGTCCGCAGGGGTGCTAATGAAAAACTGTTTTTT.